What follows is one T cell receptor beta chain and its context. This specimen comes from a study of blood T cell repertoires in COVID-19. At the level of the study: Italy, Spain and the United States were the sources of the convalescent and acute COVID-19 samples. PBMCs, B-cell-depleted T cells, or T cells were the source of the cDNA or gDNA that made up the material.

Repertoires were generated with immunoSEQ multiplex PCR, while TCRdb's copy carries only in-frame clones and drops some. This sample yields approximately 150,000 clones, of which approximately 80% are seen a single time; 1.6% belongs to the top ten. The CDR3 length is 15 residues. The V end lost 6 bases, the J end lost 5 bases, and 19 bases lay between the germline ends. CDR1 MNHEY and CDR2 SVGAGI come from the germline V gene. This TCR was recovered from a human donor in a cohort sampled during active COVID-19. This sequence joins TRBV6-5 and TRBJ2-5; TRBD2 is a possible D gene (7 bases). Sequencing was performed on peripheral blood. CDR3 protein: CASRAGQAQGETQYF. The DNA for the CDR3 is TGTGCCAGCAGAGCGGGACAAGCCCAGGGGGAGACCCAGTACTTC.